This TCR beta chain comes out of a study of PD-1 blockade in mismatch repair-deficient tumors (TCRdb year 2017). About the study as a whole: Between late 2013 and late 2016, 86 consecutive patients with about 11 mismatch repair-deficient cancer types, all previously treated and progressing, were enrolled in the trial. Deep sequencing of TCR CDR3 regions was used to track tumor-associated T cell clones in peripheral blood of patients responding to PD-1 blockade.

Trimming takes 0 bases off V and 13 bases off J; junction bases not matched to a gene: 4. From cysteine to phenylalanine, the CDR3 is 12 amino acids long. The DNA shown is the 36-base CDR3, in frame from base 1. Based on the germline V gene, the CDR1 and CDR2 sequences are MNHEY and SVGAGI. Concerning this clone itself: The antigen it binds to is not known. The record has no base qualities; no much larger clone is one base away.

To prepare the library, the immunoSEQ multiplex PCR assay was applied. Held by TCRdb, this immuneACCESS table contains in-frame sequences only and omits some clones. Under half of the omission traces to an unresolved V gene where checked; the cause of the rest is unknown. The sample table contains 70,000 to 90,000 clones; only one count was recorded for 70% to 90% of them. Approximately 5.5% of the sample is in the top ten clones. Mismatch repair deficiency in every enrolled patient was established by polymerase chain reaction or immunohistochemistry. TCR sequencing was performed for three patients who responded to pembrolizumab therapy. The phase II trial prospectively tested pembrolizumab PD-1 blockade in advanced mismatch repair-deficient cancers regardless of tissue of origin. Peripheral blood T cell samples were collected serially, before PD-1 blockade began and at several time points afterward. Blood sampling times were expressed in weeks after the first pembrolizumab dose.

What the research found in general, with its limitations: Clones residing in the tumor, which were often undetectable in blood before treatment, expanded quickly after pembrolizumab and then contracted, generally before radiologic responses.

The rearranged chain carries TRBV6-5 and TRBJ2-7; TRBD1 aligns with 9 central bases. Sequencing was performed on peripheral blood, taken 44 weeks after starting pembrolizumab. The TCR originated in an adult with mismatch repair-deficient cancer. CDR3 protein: CASSYSGTGFYF. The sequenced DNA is TGTGCCAGCAGTTACTCCGGGACAGGGTTTTACTTC.